This T cell receptor (beta chain) was captured in a study of patients and donors after allogeneic stem cell transplantation (dated by TCRdb to 2018 to 2020). Library preparation employed RT-PCR. TCRdb lists the instrument as NextSeq 550. Using fastp trimming at Q25 and MiXCR clonotype assembly, TCRdb reanalyzed the public sequencing data and kept in-frame beta chains. Every CDR3 protein is listed once, alongside the most common genes and DNA of its rows. This sample holds about 960,000 distinct CDR3 sequences; roughly 18% were observed only once. The ten top clones hold under 6.5% of the sample. CDR1 and CDR2 are read off the germline V gene as SNHLY and FYNNEI. V is trimmed back by 4 bases and J by 8 bases, and the junction contains 3 bases that no gene match accounts for. The CDR3 measures 14 amino acids from cysteine to phenylalanine. The read is trimmed to its CDR3 DNA, 42 bases read in frame from base 1.

This clonotype came up a few times. Its antigen remains unidentified. No per-base quality is available; no much larger clone lies one base away. The chain employs TRBV2 and TRBJ1-6, and TRBD1 matches 9 of the central bases. The clonotype originates from a human donor who was either an allogeneic HSCT recipient or a stem cell or donor lymphocyte infusion donor (not recorded which). It is not recorded whose cells these are; they may come from a transplant donor. Sequenced: blood, either unsorted or a sorted T cell fraction (not recorded which). The bases are TGTGCCAGCAGTGCCGACAGGGGGGATTCACCCCTCCACTTT. Translated, it gives CASSADRGDSPLHF.